This T cell receptor beta chain was documented in a study of blood T cell repertoires in COVID-19 (dated by TCRdb to 2018 to 2020). In terms of the full investigation: Samples from collaborators originated in the United States, Italy and Spain and spanned both the acute and convalescent phases of COVID-19. The material from the prospective study consisted of cDNA or gDNA derived from T cells, B-cell-depleted T cells, or PBMCs. Subjects who had been exposed to COVID-19, were actively infected with it, or had recovered from it provided the deeply sampled blood TCRbeta repertoires that made up the dataset. The repertoires were released in a freely available public database meant as a resource for research on the immune response to SARS-CoV-2. The samples were drawn from the first 160 participants of the ongoing ImmuneRACE study and from over 950 subjects provided by 6 global collaborators. Nearly every sample came with metadata listing a de-identified subject ID, COVID-19 status, age in years and sex. HLA class I and class II types, where available, came from metadata supplied by the sample provider rather than from assay-based typing. General conclusions and limits of the study: How much clinical and demographic metadata was included differed by source and by participant, and the metadata was provided uncurated.

TCRbeta CDR3 regions were amplified from genomic DNA using the immunoSEQ Assay, a bias-controlled multiplex PCR. In the source study's methods: The number of nucleated cells in each sample was estimated by amplification of reference gene primers within the assay. To quantify the absolute abundance of each unique TCRbeta CDR3 rearrangement, sequence reads were collapsed and filtered. For each sample, productive Simpson clonality was calculated as the square root of Simpson's diversity index across productive rearrangements. TCRdb mirrors the immuneACCESS table, restricted to in-frame sequences. Some clones are absent from its copies; in checked studies, under half trace to an unresolved V gene, and the reason for the others is unknown. Clone size and the V and J calls come from that table; the DNA yielded D and trimming. The sample includes approximately 130,000 clones, with around nine tenths observed a single time. The top ten clonotypes cover 2% to 2.5% of the sample.

This clone was observed a handful of times. Its antigen remains undetermined. Base qualities are missing; no much larger clone stands one base away. CDR1 is given as WSHSY and CDR2 as SAAADI, both from the germline V gene. The junction shows trimming of 6 bases on V and 1 base on J, plus 12 bases between the germline ends. The CDR3 starts with the cysteine, ends with the phenylalanine, and has 14 residues. Here the CDR3 DNA is all that survives: 42 bases in frame from base 1. The collaborating institutions used their own protocols to collect whole blood in K2EDTA tubes. For TCRbeta analysis, collaborators shipped samples in one of three forms: frozen whole blood, isolated PBMCs, or DNA extracted from either of those sample types.

The TCR sequence derives from a woman aged 45-60 years with acute or convalescent COVID-19. The sample was peripheral blood. The rearranged segments are TRBV10-2 and TRBJ1-1; TRBD1 is possibly the D segment (6 matching bases). The CDR3: CASSGGQKNTEAFF. At the DNA level, the sequence is TGCGCCAGCAGCGGCGGACAGAAGAACACTGAAGCTTTCTTT.